What follows is one TCR beta chain and its context. Its antigen is not identified. Germline CDR1 is MNHEY and CDR2 is SVGAGI. The CDR3 length is 13 residues. Trimming stripped 5 bases from V and 6 bases from J, with 11 bases between. This record comes from a study of blood T cells in healthy people across ages. Broader study findings: Those diversity estimates obtained from one million T cells were thought to be underestimates. Long-lived donors exceeded aged donors in naive CD4+ cells and diversity.

Sample-barcoded 5' priming and a J-beta primer mix drove a second PCR of about 6 to 12 cycles. All samples gave at least 2.5 million CDR3-containing paired-end reads. TCRdb reanalysed the 5' RACE reads using MiXCR and keeps one entry per CDR3 protein. Altogether some 1.5 million distinct CDR3 sequences are present, 28% being singletons, with the ten largest covering approximately 7.7%. Sequencing input: blood. The chain has TRBV6-5 and TRBJ2-1; no clear D. This sequence was found in a woman between 25 and 40 years old in good health. CDR3 sequence (DNA): TGTGCCAGCAGTCCCTATAATATCAATGAGCAGTTCTTC. Translation: CASSPYNINEQFF.